The 5 T cell receptor beta chains below come from one sample, sequenced in a study of blood T cells in healthy people across ages. A J-beta primer mix and a sample-barcoded 5' primer were used in a second PCR of roughly 6 to 11 cycles. MiXCR, applied by TCRdb to the 5' RACE reads, yields one record per CDR3 protein. The data show 800,000 to 1,300,000 distinct CDR3 sequences, 20% to 25% seen once. This sample also belongs to another study, concerning T cells of mothers and their children.

Specimen: blood. Source of these receptors: a girl aged 2 to 10 in good health.

This clonotype was found many times. The chain joins TRBV7-8 to TRBJ2-5; 8 bases are shared with TRBD1. CDR3 size: 15 residues. Trimming removed 8 bases from V and 7 bases from J; junction bases left unmatched: 15. The germline gives CDR1 SGHVS, CDR2 FQNEAQ. The CDR3 DNA sequence: TGTGCCAGCTCCAGCAAAACGGGACAGGCGGGGACCCAGTACTTC. Encoded protein: CASSSKTGQAGTQYF.

This clonotype was seen more than once but under ten times. The V gene is TRBV7-2, the J gene TRBJ2-5; 8 positions match TRBD2. Germline V gene lookup returns CDR1 SGHTA and CDR2 FQGNSA. This CDR3 comprises 14 residues. With V trimmed by 4 bases and J by 3 bases, 4 bases remained unmatched. CDR3 bases: TGTGCCAGCAGCTACCCACTAGCGGAAGAGACCCAGTACTTC. Translation gives CASSYPLAEETQYF.

The rearrangement links TRBV5-1 to TRBJ2-3; the D is unclear. CDR1 is SGHRS, CDR2 YFSETQ, per germline. V lost 1 base and J lost 3, with 9 bases in between. The length of the CDR3 is 14 residues. CDR3 in amino acids: CASSLTTATDTQYF. The CDR3 region has the DNA TGCGCCAGCAGCTTGACTACAGCTACAGATACGCAGTATTTT.

The V call is TRBV4-3, the J call TRBJ1-1, with D unresolved. The CDR3 has 14 residues. The V gene's germline CDR1 is LGHNA and CDR2 YSLEER. V lost 0 bases and J lost 3, with 8 bases in between. The CDR3 coding sequence is TGCGCCAGCAGCCAAGAAGTAAGGGACACTGAAGCTTTCTTT. The encoded protein is CASSQEVRDTEAFF.

The chain has TRBV28 and TRBJ2-5; D not resolved. Looked up from germline, CDR1 is MDHEN and CDR2 is SYDVKM. The CDR3 is 15 amino acids. V lost 10 bases to trimming and J lost 0 bases, with 18 bases between them. For the CDR3, the DNA is TGTGCCACCGTCCCCGTTGGTTTGTACCAAGAGACCCAGTACTTC. Encoded protein: CATVPVGLYQETQYF.